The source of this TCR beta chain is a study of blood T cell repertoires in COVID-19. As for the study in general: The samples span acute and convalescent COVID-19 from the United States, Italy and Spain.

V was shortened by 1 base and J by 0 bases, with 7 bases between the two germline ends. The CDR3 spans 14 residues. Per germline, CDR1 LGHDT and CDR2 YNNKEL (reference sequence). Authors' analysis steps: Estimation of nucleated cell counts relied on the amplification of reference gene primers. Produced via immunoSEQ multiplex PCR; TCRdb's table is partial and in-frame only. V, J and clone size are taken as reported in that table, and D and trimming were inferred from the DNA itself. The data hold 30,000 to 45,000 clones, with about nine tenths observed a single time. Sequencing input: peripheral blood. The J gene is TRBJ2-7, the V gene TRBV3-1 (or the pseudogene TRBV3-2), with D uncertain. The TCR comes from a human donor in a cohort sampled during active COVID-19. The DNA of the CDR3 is TGTGCCAGCAGCCAAGGGCTGTACTCCTACGAGCAGTACTTC. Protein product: CASSQGLYSYEQYF.